Below, 28 T cell receptor beta chains from the same sample are listed, as sequenced in a study of cytomegalovirus exposure and HLA in healthy donors. PCR amplification relied on 60 Vbeta primers (plus 13 Jbeta primers). Sequenced by immunoSEQ multiplex PCR; TCRdb stores in-frame clones only, minus some. The sample shows about 110,000 clones, less than 85% of them seen only once. Material: PBMCs. Every receptor here comes from a man between 60 and 75 years old in good health and CMV-seronegative.

The rearrangement joins TRBV5-4 to TRBJ2-1; 8 positions agree with TRBD1. Germline trimming cut 0 bases from V and 3 bases from J; bases unmatched to any gene: 11. The CDR3 runs 18 residues. Germline loops: CDR1 SGHNT, CDR2 YYREEE (reference sequence). The CDR3 bases are TGTGCCAGCAGCTTGGAGGTTTCAGGGGGCTGGAACTACAATGAGCAGTTCTTC. The encoded protein is CASSLEVSGGWNYNEQFF.

The chain uses TRBV7-2 and TRBJ1-2; D is uncertain. The V and J ends lost 5 bases and 2 bases respectively, with 9 bases between them. This CDR3 is 13 amino acids long. In germline, CDR1 is SGHTA, CDR2 FQGNSA. Here the CDR3 DNA reads TGTGCCAGCAGCCCAGTGGTGAACTATGGCTACACCTTC. It specifies CASSPVVNYGYTF.

The chain combines TRBV7-9 with TRBJ2-5; weak D call: TRBD2 (7 bases). V was shortened by 6 bases and J by 0 bases, with 8 bases between the two germline ends. Germline assignment: CDR1 SEHNR and CDR2 FQNEAQ (reference sequence). The CDR3 runs 13 residues. The CDR3 sequence is CASRGGDQETQYF. The CDR3 bases are TGTGCCAGCAGAGGGGGGGACCAAGAGACCCAGTACTTC.

This clone was observed a handful of times. The genes are TRBV5-6 and TRBJ2-2; 8 nucleotides agree with TRBD1. The CDR3 totals 17 residues. With V trimmed by 0 bases and J by 6 bases, 10 bases remained unmatched. Per germline, CDR1 SGHDT and CDR2 YYEEEE. DNA for the CDR3: TGTGCCAGCAGCTTGGTTCAGGGGGCGATCGTTGCCGGGGAGCTGTTTTTT. Protein product: CASSLVQGAIVAGELFF.

CDR3 sequence: CASGKGGRQYTEAFF. DNA of the CDR3: TGTGCCAGCGGCAAAGGGGGTAGACAGTACACTGAAGCTTTCTTT. This chain links TRBV7-2 with TRBJ1-1; the D gene is possibly TRBD1 (6 bases). V was pared by 8 bases and J by 3 bases, with 19 bases between. This CDR3 has 15 amino acids. CDR1 and CDR2 (germline): SGHTA, FQGNSA.

DNA for the CDR3: TGTGCCAGCAGCTTATTGGGAGGGTTAGGGACCCAGTACTTC. Protein product: CASSLLGGLGTQYF. The rearrangement uses TRBV7-8 and TRBJ2-5, with 7 bases matching TRBD2. CDR3 size: 14 residues. With V trimmed by 2 bases and J by 7 bases, 7 bases remained unmatched. Germline loops: CDR1 SGHVS, CDR2 FQNEAQ. Based on the CDR3 plus reference TRBV7-8 and TRBJ2-5, the full variable domain is GAGVSQSPRYKVAKRGQDVALRCDPISGHVSLFWYQQALGQGPEFLTYFQNEAQLDKSGLPSDRFFAERPEGSVSTLKIQRTQQEDSAVYLCASSLLGGLGTQYFGPGTRLLVL.

The J gene is TRBJ1-4, the V gene TRBV7-9, with 8 bases fitting TRBD1. V shed 4 bases and J 5 bases; nucleotides not matched to a gene: 6. CDR3 length: 15 amino acids. Germline lookup yields CDR1 SEHNR and CDR2 FQNEAQ (reference sequence). The CDR3, as DNA: TGTGCCAGCAGCTCTCCGGGACAGGCGAATGAAAAACTGTTTTTT. Translating gives CASSSPGQANEKLFF.

The chain couples TRBV7-9 to TRBJ1-4, with D unclear. The germline V and J ends were trimmed by 1 base and 7 bases, with 7 bases remaining between them. The CDR3 contains 13 residues. CDR1 and CDR2 (germline): SEHNR, FQNEAQ (reference sequence). The chain's CDR3 is CASSLGSVEKLFF. CDR3 sequence (DNA): TGTGCCAGCAGCTTAGGATCAGTTGAAAAACTGTTTTTT.

The V gene is TRBV6-5, the J gene TRBJ1-2; TRBD1 is a possible D gene (6 bases). Germline CDR1 reads MNHEY; CDR2 reads SVGAGI. The CDR3 loop spans 14 amino acids. V shed 5 bases and J shed 0 bases, with 10 bases lying between them. Here the CDR3 DNA reads TGTGCCAGCAGTCCCGGACAGACTAACTATGGCTACACCTTC. This sequence encodes CASSPGQTNYGYTF.

The chain combines TRBV28 with TRBJ2-7; a possible D gene is TRBD1 (6 bases). Germline CDR1 and CDR2: MDHEN and SYDVKM. Trimming took off 4 bases at V and 5 bases at J, with 15 bases between the two ends. The CDR3 runs to 14 residues. CDR3 region: CASSSAGTLDEQYV. The CDR3 DNA reads as TGTGCCAGCAGTTCGGCCGGGACACTGGACGAGCAGTACGTC.

The rearrangement links TRBV9 to TRBJ2-1, with D possibly matching TRBD2 (6 bases). The ends were cut back, 4 bases at V and 0 bases at J, with 23 bases in the middle. The germline V gene encodes CDR1 SGDLS and CDR2 YYNGEE. There are 19 residues in the CDR3. CDR3 residues: CASSSGGTIIISSYNEQFF. Written as DNA, the CDR3 is TGTGCCAGCAGCTCCGGGGGAACTATTATTATTAGCTCCTACAATGAGCAGTTCTTC.

V is TRBV5-1 and J is TRBJ1-4; D gene unclear. CDR3 length: 13 residues. Germline V lookup: CDR1 SGHRS, CDR2 YFSETQ. Trimming removed 0 bases at V and 7 bases at J, with 7 bases between. This CDR3 reads CASSLAGGEKLFF. The CDR3 nucleotides read TGCGCCAGCAGCTTGGCCGGCGGTGAAAAACTGTTTTTT.

Only one count was recorded for this clone. V is TRBV5-1 and J is TRBJ2-1; TRBD2 matches 8 bases. In germline, CDR1 is SGHRS, CDR2 YFSETQ. The CDR3 totals 15 residues. V trimming: 3 bases; J trimming: 7 bases; junction bases outside the gene matches: 9. Here the CDR3 DNA reads TGCGCCAGCAGCTATTCCAGCGGGGGTCCAAATGAGCAGTTCTTC. Translated, it gives CASSYSSGGPNEQFF.

This clone was counted only a few times. The gene calls are TRBV30 and TRBJ2-2; D may be TRBD1 (6 bases). The CDR3 extends over 15 amino acids. Germline V gene sequence: CDR1 GTSNPN, CDR2 SVGIG (reference sequence). V was shortened by 6 bases and J by 0 bases, with 14 bases between the two germline ends. In DNA, the CDR3 is TGTGCCTGCCAACAGGGAAACGCGAACACCGGGGAGCTGTTTTTT. Protein product: CACQQGNANTGELFF.

The J gene is TRBJ2-7, the V gene TRBV7-8; a possible D gene is TRBD2 (6 bases). The CDR3 spans 16 residues. CDR1 and CDR2 (germline): SGHVS, FQNEAQ. V was cut by 1 base and J by 3 bases, with 16 bases left in between. In DNA form, the CDR3 reads TGTGCCAGCAGCTTAGGGCCCGGGACTTTCCTCTACGAGCAGTACGTC. This codes for CASSLGPGTFLYEQYV.

This clone turned up a few times. The chain combines TRBV2 with TRBJ1-5; D uncertain. The CDR3 runs 14 residues. The ends were cut back, 2 bases at V and 7 bases at J, with 12 bases in the middle. Per germline, CDR1 SNHLY and CDR2 FYNNEI. CDR3 DNA sequence: TGTGCCAGCAGTGAAAGAGGAGGGTACCAGCCCCAGCATTTT. Residues: CASSERGGYQPQHF.

The chain recombines TRBV5-6 with TRBJ1-6; 9 bases align to TRBD1. Germline V gene data show CDR1 as SGHDT and CDR2 as YYEEEE. This CDR3 spans 15 amino acids. With 6 bases clipped from V and 8 bases from J, the junction kept 9 bases outside the gene matches. CDR3 DNA: TGTGCCAGCACCCCCAGTCGGGACAGGGATTCACCCCTCCACTTT. Translated: CASTPSRDRDSPLHF.

This clone is a singleton in its sample. The chain employs TRBV27 and TRBJ1-6; D remains unclear. With 2 bases removed from V and 13 bases from J, the gap between germline ends came to 9 bases. In germline, CDR1 is MNHEY, CDR2 SMNVEV (reference sequence). The CDR3 has 12 residues. CDR3 protein: CASSLPNWPLHF. The CDR3 coding sequence is TGTGCCAGCAGTTTACCTAACTGGCCCCTCCACTTT.

This clone was seen a few times. The chain links TRBV6-6 to TRBJ1-5, with D hard to call. The CDR3 extends over 13 amino acids. The V and J ends lost 6 bases and 4 bases respectively, with 10 bases between them. Germline-derived CDR1 and CDR2 are MNHNY and SVGAGI (reference sequence). In DNA, the CDR3 is TGTGCCAGCAGCCTCGCCAGGAATCAGCCCCAGCATTTT. Protein: CASSLARNQPQHF.

DNA for the CDR3: TGTGCCAGCAGCTTGGACAGCTCTGGGGCCAACGTCCTGACTTTC. Translating gives CASSLDSSGANVLTF. The chain couples TRBV5-4 to TRBJ2-6, with unresolved D. Germline V gives CDR1 SGHNT, CDR2 YYREEE (reference sequence). Trimming shortened V by 0 bases and J by 0 bases, and 4 bases separated the two germline ends. This CDR3 contains 15 residues.

CDR3 nucleotide sequence: TGTGCCAGCAGCCTCCGGACTAGCGGGGGAAGCACAGATACGCAGTATTTT. Protein product: CASSLRTSGGSTDTQYF. The V call is TRBV11-2, the J call TRBJ2-3; 13 nucleotides agree with TRBD2. V gave up 5 bases and J gave up 0 bases; unmatched junction bases: 5. Per germline, CDR1 SGHAT and CDR2 FQNNGV. CDR3 length: 17 residues.

The gene calls are TRBV6-5 and TRBJ2-7; 10 bases agree with TRBD1. The CDR3 totals 15 residues. The germline V gene has CDR1 MNHEY and CDR2 SVGAGI. With 1 base clipped from V and 7 bases from J, the junction kept 7 bases outside the gene matches. This CDR3 reads CASSYLGTGDTEQYF. CDR3 in DNA: TGTGCCAGCAGTTACTTAGGGACAGGGGATACAGAGCAGTACTTC.

The chain combines TRBV9 with TRBJ2-2; 10 nucleotides line up with TRBD2. The V and J ends lost 4 bases and 0 bases, in that order; junction bases with no gene match: 12. Germline CDR1 SGDLS, CDR2 YYNGEE. This CDR3 has 19 residues. The CDR3, as DNA: TGTGCCAGCAGCCCTCGGGTAGCGGGGGGTTTCGCGAACACCGGGGAGCTGTTTTTT. Its protein is CASSPRVAGGFANTGELFF.

V is TRBV15 and J is TRBJ1-4; TRBD1 might be the D (5 bases). The CDR3 contains 15 residues. From germline, CDR1 is LNHNV and CDR2 YYDKDF (reference sequence). Between the trimmed V and J ends, which lost 0 bases and 12 bases, there was a span of 17 bases. CDR3 DNA sequence: TGTGCCACCAGCAGAGAAACTTTGGGCAGGGCGGAACTGTTTTTT. Translation: CATSRETLGRAELFF.

The chain employs TRBV7-2 and TRBJ2-1; 8 bases are shared with TRBD1. Germline V gene sequence: CDR1 SGHTA, CDR2 FQGNSA. Trimming at V came to 7 bases and at J to 0 bases, leaving 5 bases not matched to a gene. The CDR3 length is 15 residues. Here the CDR3 DNA reads TGTGCCAGCACCCCCCAGGGGGCCTCCTACAATGAGCAGTTCTTC. Residues: CASTPQGASYNEQFF.

There are a few counts of this clone. V gene TRBV25-1 combines with J gene TRBJ2-7; possible D gene TRBD1, 6 bases. Germline V gene sequence: CDR1 MGHDK, CDR2 SYGVNS. The ends were cut back, 6 bases at V and 0 bases at J, with 6 bases in the middle. The CDR3 has 12 residues. CDR3: CASRDSSYEQYF. The CDR3 DNA follows: TGTGCCAGCAGGGACAGCTCCTACGAGCAGTACTTC.

This chain connects TRBV29-1 to TRBJ1-2; TRBD1 is a possible D gene (6 bases). With 7 bases removed from V and 2 bases from J, the gap between germline ends came to 20 bases. Germline loops: CDR1 SQVTM, CDR2 ANQGSEA. CDR3 length: 15 amino acids. CDR3 in amino acids: CSAHYGQLLNYGYTF. The DNA of the CDR3 is TGCAGCGCCCACTACGGACAGCTTCTGAACTATGGCTACACCTTC.

V and J are TRBV7-2 and TRBJ2-1; TRBD2 matches 7 bases. The germline gives CDR1 SGHTA, CDR2 FQGNSA. The CDR3 loop spans 15 amino acids. V lost 2 bases to trimming and J lost 2 bases; unmatched junction nucleotides: 3. This CDR3 is CASSLLGTTYNEQFF. CDR3 sequence (DNA): TGTGCCAGCAGCTTATTAGGGACTACCTACAATGAGCAGTTCTTC. The entire variable domain, with the rest obtained from reference TRBV7-2 and TRBJ2-1, is as follows: GAGVSQSPSNKVTEKGKDVELRCDPISGHTALYWYRQSLGQGLEFLIYFQGNSAPDKSGLPSDRFSAERTGGSVSTLTIQRTQQEDSAVYLCASSLLGTTYNEQFFGPGTRLTVL.